The next 4 T cell receptor beta chains were all read from a single sample in a study of shared clonotypes between healthy human individuals. Method: immunoSEQ multiplex PCR; TCRdb's copy keeps in-frame clones and lacks some. There are over 700,000 clones in the sample; around 77% occur only once, and around 1.7% lies in the top ten. The sequencing input was memory CD4+ T cells sorted from blood. Subset given: CD45RA-negative fraction. The origin of the receptors is a woman in her twenties or thirties in good health.

This sequence joins TRBV15 and TRBJ1-4; no definite D call. This CDR3 comprises 15 residues. The germline V gene has CDR1 LNHNV and CDR2 YYDKDF (reference sequence). V was shortened by 1 base and J by 3 bases, with 9 bases between the two germline ends. Here the CDR3 reads CATSRARSPNEKLFF. CDR3 in DNA: TGTGCCACCAGCAGAGCCCGTTCCCCTAATGAAAAACTGTTTTTT.

The chain joins TRBV29-1 to TRBJ2-3, with 13 bases lining up with TRBD2. Germline loops: CDR1 SQVTM, CDR2 ANQGSEA. The V and J ends lost 7 bases and 3 bases, in that order; junction bases with no gene match: 4. The CDR3 has 14 residues. The CDR3 nucleotides read TGCAGCGCCAGGACTAGCGGGAGAACAGATACGCAGTATTTT. It yields the protein CSARTSGRTDTQYF.

This chain joins TRBV19 and TRBJ1-5, with 8 nucleotides matching TRBD1. CDR3 length: 14 amino acids. Germline V gives CDR1 LNHDA, CDR2 SQIVND (reference sequence). J was trimmed by 7 bases and V by 4 bases; bases with no gene match: 6. For the CDR3, the DNA is TGTGCCAGTAGTAGGACAGGGTCGTTCCAGCCCCAGCATTTT. Its translation: CASSRTGSFQPQHF.

The chain carries TRBV19 and TRBJ1-4, with D perhaps matching TRBD1 (6 bases). Per the germline V gene, CDR1 is LNHDA and CDR2 is SQIVND (reference sequence). This CDR3 has 16 amino acids. Trimming removed 4 bases from V and 0 bases from J, with 12 bases in between. The CDR3 coding sequence is TGTGCCAGTAGTACAACAGGGAAAGCAACTAATGAAAAACTGTTTTTT. It specifies CASSTTGKATNEKLFF.